This T cell receptor beta chain was obtained from a study of shared clonotypes between healthy human individuals. Across the study: Every donor yielded three CD4 naive, three CD4 memory, two CD8 naive and one CD8 memory plate.

This table comes from immunoSEQ multiplex PCR, and its TCRdb copy is limited to in-frame clones, with some not included. The data hold roughly 1,600,000 clones, with around 98.5% observed a single time. Comment on this clone: Its antigen remains unknown.

The V segment lost 7 bases and the J segment 3 bases; nucleotides outside the gene matches: 8. Looked up from germline, CDR1 is SQVTM and CDR2 is ANQGSEA. CDR3 length: 13 residues. General study results and limits: Limitation of the genetic and exposure-history diversity represented came from the few donors.

The V gene is TRBV29-1, the J gene TRBJ2-7; TRBD1 aligns across 8 bases. The receptor's source is a man aged 30-40 years in good health. Specimen: naive CD4+ T cells sorted from blood. Subset here: CD45RA+ positively selected. CDR3 sequence (DNA): TGCAGCGCGATCGGGACAGGAAACTACGAGCAGTACTTC. This codes for CSAIGTGNYEQYF.